A selection of T cell receptor beta chains follows, all from one sample in a study of cytomegalovirus exposure and HLA in healthy donors. The repertoire was sequenced with immunoSEQ multiplex PCR; TCRdb's copy has only in-frame clones and lacks some. The sample comprises about 200,000 clones, about three quarters of which are singletons, and 1.1% rests with the top ten. The sequenced material came from PBMCs. The receptors here all came from a woman in her 40s in good health and CMV-seronegative. The CDR3 runs from the conserved cysteine through the conserved F or W. D genes are given only for firm matches. Clone size is stated in some rows and not others, as once, few, many or a class when expanded.

cdr3_aa	cdr3_nt	clone_size	d_call	v_call	j_call
CSFQRGGETQYF	TGCAGCTTTCAAAGGGGTGGAGAGACCCAGTACTTC	NA	NA	TRBV29-1	TRBJ2-5
CASSLQGVGTGELFF	TGTGCCAGCAGCTTGCAGGGTGTGGGCACCGGGGAGCTGTTTTTT	NA	NA	TRBV5-4	TRBJ2-2
CAWRGRNTGELFF	TGTGCCTGGAGAGGGAGGAACACCGGGGAGCTGTTTTTT	NA	NA	TRBV30	TRBJ2-2
CASMDRGETQYF	TGTGCCAGTATGGACAGGGGCGAGACCCAGTACTTC	NA	TRBD1	TRBV19	TRBJ2-5
CASSPGTHLSTDTQYF	TGTGCCAGCAGTCCTGGGACTCACCTTAGCACAGATACGCAGTATTTT	NA	NA	TRBV2	TRBJ2-3
CASSFRELRNNSPLHF	TGTGCCAGCAGCTTCCGGGAGCTCCGCAATAATTCACCCCTCCACTTT	NA	NA	TRBV7-2	TRBJ1-6
CASSRGTARWDGYTF	TGTGCCAGCAGCCGGGGGACCGCTCGGTGGGATGGCTACACCTTC	once	NA	TRBV27	TRBJ1-2
CVSIMGAGETQYF	TGTGTCAGCATCATGGGAGCGGGAGAGACCCAGTACTTC	NA	NA	TRBV2	TRBJ2-5
CASRKSGGSYNEQFF	TGTGCCAGCAGAAAATCAGGGGGCTCCTACAATGAGCAGTTCTTC	NA	TRBD1	TRBV6-1	TRBJ2-1
CASSDQTGGRETQYF	TGCGCCAGCAGCGATCAGACAGGGGGTCGAGAGACCCAGTACTTC	few	TRBD1	TRBV5-1	TRBJ2-5
CASTKQGRARSTQYF	TGTGCCAGCACAAAACAGGGACGGGCCCGATCGACGCAGTATTTT	NA	NA	TRBV6-5	TRBJ2-3
CASSTLAGAKETQYF	TGTGCCAGCAGCACCCTAGCGGGGGCGAAAGAGACCCAGTACTTC	once	TRBD2	TRBV9	TRBJ2-5
CASSQRRYNEQFF	TGTGCCAGCAGTCAGAGGAGATACAATGAGCAGTTCTTC	NA	NA	TRBV13	TRBJ2-1
CASSQETSNYGYTF	TGCGCCAGCAGCCAGGAGACTTCTAACTATGGCTACACCTTC	NA	NA	TRBV4-3	TRBJ1-2
CASSPRGEGDEQFF	TGTGCCAGCAGCCCCAGAGGGGAGGGCGATGAGCAGTTCTTC	few	TRBD2	TRBV7-3	TRBJ2-1
CASSSDRNPYEQYF	TGTGCCAGCAGCTCAGACAGGAACCCCTACGAGCAGTACTTC	once	NA	TRBV7-9	TRBJ2-7
CASRQGAISNQPQHF	TGTGCCAGCAGACAGGGGGCCATTAGCAATCAGCCCCAGCATTTT	NA	TRBD1	TRBV10-3	TRBJ1-5
CASSYSIQVSTDTQYF	TGTGCCAGCAGTTACTCGATCCAGGTCAGCACAGATACGCAGTATTTT	few	NA	TRBV6-5	TRBJ2-3
CASSPTGRVDGYTF	TGTGCCAGCAGCCCTACGGGGAGGGTAGACGGCTACACCTTC	NA	NA	TRBV7-2	TRBJ1-2
CASTETGGGEQFF	TGCGCCAGCACCGAGACAGGGGGCGGTGAGCAGTTCTTC	NA	TRBD1	TRBV5-1	TRBJ2-1
CASSLGLAGNQETQYF	TGTGCCAGCAGCCTAGGACTAGCGGGGAACCAAGAGACCCAGTACTTC	NA	TRBD2	TRBV5-4	TRBJ2-5
CAWSVRTGIYNQPQHF	TGTGCCTGGAGTGTAAGGACAGGGATTTACAATCAGCCCCAGCATTTT	NA	TRBD1	TRBV30	TRBJ1-5
CASSTRLVGEQYF	TGTGCCAGCAGTACCCGCCTAGTGGGTGAGCAGTACTTC	NA	NA	TRBV6-6	TRBJ2-7
CASSFQVGTSTDTQYF	TGTGCCAGCAGCTTTCAAGTGGGGACTAGCACAGATACGCAGTATTTT	NA	NA	TRBV7-2	TRBJ2-3
CASSFGLAPDTQYF	TGTGCCAGCAGCTTCGGACTAGCGCCAGATACGCAGTATTTT	NA	TRBD2	TRBV7-2	TRBJ2-3
CASSLVDRVVSGNTIYF	TGTGCCAGCAGCTTGGTTGACAGGGTGGTGTCTGGAAACACCATATATTTT	NA	TRBD1	TRBV5-6	TRBJ1-3
CASSYPTGGPSGANVLTF	TGTGCCAGCAGCTATCCGACAGGGGGTCCATCTGGGGCCAACGTCCTGACTTTC	NA	TRBD1	TRBV7-6	TRBJ2-6
CASSMGLAGYNEQFF	TGTGCCAGTAGTATGGGACTAGCGGGCTACAATGAGCAGTTCTTC	NA	TRBD2	TRBV19	TRBJ2-1
CASSSRTGEHEQYF	TGTGCCAGCAGCTCACGGACAGGGGAGCACGAGCAGTACTTC	NA	TRBD1	TRBV9	TRBJ2-7
CASSYLQGGGELFF	TGTGCCAGCAGTTACCTCCAGGGCGGCGGGGAGCTGTTTTTT	NA	NA	TRBV6-5	TRBJ2-2
CASSQGRETEAFF	TGCGCCAGCTCTCAGGGCAGGGAAACTGAAGCTTTCTTT	few	NA	TRBV5-1	TRBJ1-1
CASRVDRGTEAFF	TGTGCCAGCAGAGTCGACAGGGGCACTGAAGCTTTCTTT	NA	TRBD1	TRBV2	TRBJ1-1
CSVGAPGDEAFF	TGCAGCGTTGGCGCACCGGGGGATGAAGCTTTCTTT	NA	NA	TRBV29-1	TRBJ1-1
CASRGSGSNEQFF	TGCGCCAGCAGGGGTAGCGGGAGCAATGAGCAGTTCTTC	NA	TRBD2	TRBV10-2	TRBJ2-1
CASTNRGGNQPQHF	TGTGCCAGCACAAACAGGGGGGGCAATCAGCCCCAGCATTTT	NA	TRBD1	TRBV5-6	TRBJ1-5
CASSRDRGLSGANVLTF	TGTGCCAGCAGTCGGGACAGGGGCCTCTCTGGGGCCAACGTCCTGACTTTC	NA	TRBD1	TRBV2	TRBJ2-6
CASREGGGSQPQHF	TGTGCCAGCAGGGAGGGGGGGGGAAGTCAGCCCCAGCATTTT	NA	NA	TRBV28	TRBJ1-5
CASSFTRGLAGGPFQGYEQFF	TGCGCCAGCAGCTTTACTAGGGGACTAGCGGGAGGGCCCTTCCAAGGCTATGAGCAGTTCTTC	NA	TRBD2	TRBV5-1	TRBJ2-1
CASSLARPGSYEQYF	TGTGCCAGCAGCTTAGCCCGCCCGGGGTCGTACGAGCAGTACTTC	NA	NA	TRBV11-3	TRBJ2-7
CASSSGGKGYTF	TGTGCCAGCAGTTCGGGGGGCAAGGGCTACACCTTC	NA	NA	TRBV6-5	TRBJ1-2
CASSPRFVGRDTQYF	TGTGCCAGCAGCCCCCGGTTCGTTGGTCGAGATACGCAGTATTTT	NA	NA	TRBV11-2	TRBJ2-3